This T cell receptor (beta chain) was recorded in a study of CD8 T cells in ankylosing spondylitis. General study findings and limits: Characteristic of ankylosing spondylitis blood, it appeared, was a TCR beta motif comprising several highly homologous variants. Significant enrichment of disease-linked clones was reported in matched ankylosing spondylitis synovial fluid.

CDR1 and CDR2 (germline): SGHTA, FQGNSA. CDR3 length: 15 residues. The V and J ends lost 6 bases and 6 bases respectively, with 17 bases between them. As concerns this clonotype: Its antigen is still unknown.

Preparation of TCR beta libraries was done by quantitative 5'-RACE with molecular barcodes. Each CDR3 protein gets one entry after TCRdb re-called the 5' RACE reads with MiXCR. Of 250,000 to 300,000 distinct CDR3 sequences listed, around 20% are singletons. The clonotype originates from a male donor with ankylosing spondylitis or in good health (not recorded which). The genes are TRBV7-2 and TRBJ1-4, with no clear D. The material sequenced was blood, either unsorted or a sorted T cell fraction (not recorded which). CDR3 sequence: CASRSGRGNYEKLFF. The CDR3 DNA reads as TGTGCCAGCAGAAGTGGACGCGGGAATTATGAAAAACTGTTTTTT. The variable domain in full, with the rest retrieved from reference TRBV7-2 and TRBJ1-4, is GAGVSQSPSNKVTEKGKDVELRCDPISGHTALYWYRQSLGQGLEFLIYFQGNSAPDKSGLPSDRFSAERTGGSVSTLTIQRTQQEDSAVYLCASRSGRGNYEKLFFGSGTQLSVL.